This TCR beta chain was retrieved from a study of blood T cell repertoires in COVID-19. Looking at the study overall: Samples came from the United States, Italy and Spain, spanning acute and convalescent COVID-19. Sample material is recorded as cDNA or gDNA derived from T cells, B-cell-depleted T cells, or PBMCs.

J lost 4 bases, V lost 1 base, and 8 bases had no gene match. Per germline, CDR1 LNHDA and CDR2 SQIVND (reference sequence). This CDR3 spans 16 amino acids. Authors' processing steps: Using reference gene primer amplification, nucleated cell counts were estimated. Profiled with immunoSEQ multiplex PCR; TCRdb holds only in-frame clones, not every one. The D gene and trimming were derived from the DNA, and the V and J assignments and clone size from that table. The table lists more than 120,000 clones, 89% of them singletons, with about 1.5% in the top ten. This clonotype was obtained from a human donor in a cohort sampled during active COVID-19. The chain recombines TRBV19 with TRBJ2-3; 7 positions match TRBD1. Sequenced material: peripheral blood. CDR3 sequence: CASSIAGQTSSDTQYF. The CDR3 nucleotides are TGTGCCAGTAGTATAGCGGGACAGACCTCCTCAGATACGCAGTATTTT.